The clone carrying this TCR beta chain was counted ten times or more. Its antigen is not identified. Unique molecular identifiers were used in preparing the TCRbeta library. TCRdb re-derived calls from the PCR reads in MiXCR, one entry per CDR3 protein. This repertoire shows some 300,000 distinct CDR3 sequences, about 7.3% found once; its top ten account for 9.1%. The trim removed 2 bases at V and 2 bases at J, leaving 6 bases unmatched. CDR1 LGHDT and CDR2 YNNKEL come from the germline V gene (reference sequence). This CDR3 comprises 15 residues. The sample originates from a study of T-cell reconstitution after alpha-beta-depleted transplantation in children. Findings and limits, study-wide: Among T cells one year after transplant, newly produced cells accounted for most counts and diversity. There were reportedly several hundred expanded graft clones from which alpha-beta T cells came about two months after transplant. The study traced high day-60 TCRbeta diversity in some patients to surviving recipient T cells and thymic progenitors.

V gene TRBV3-1 combines with J gene TRBJ2-7, with 7 bases aligning to TRBD1. The specimen was peripheral blood, collected 360 days after TCRalphabeta/CD19-depleted stem cell transplant. The sequence was collected from a female patient between 2 and 15 years old who had a stem cell transplant for Fanconi anemia, so the T cells may come from the graft donor. Here the CDR3 reads CASSQLTDRAYEQYF. The DNA for the CDR3 is TGTGCCAGCAGCCAACTAACCGACAGGGCCTACGAGCAGTACTTC.